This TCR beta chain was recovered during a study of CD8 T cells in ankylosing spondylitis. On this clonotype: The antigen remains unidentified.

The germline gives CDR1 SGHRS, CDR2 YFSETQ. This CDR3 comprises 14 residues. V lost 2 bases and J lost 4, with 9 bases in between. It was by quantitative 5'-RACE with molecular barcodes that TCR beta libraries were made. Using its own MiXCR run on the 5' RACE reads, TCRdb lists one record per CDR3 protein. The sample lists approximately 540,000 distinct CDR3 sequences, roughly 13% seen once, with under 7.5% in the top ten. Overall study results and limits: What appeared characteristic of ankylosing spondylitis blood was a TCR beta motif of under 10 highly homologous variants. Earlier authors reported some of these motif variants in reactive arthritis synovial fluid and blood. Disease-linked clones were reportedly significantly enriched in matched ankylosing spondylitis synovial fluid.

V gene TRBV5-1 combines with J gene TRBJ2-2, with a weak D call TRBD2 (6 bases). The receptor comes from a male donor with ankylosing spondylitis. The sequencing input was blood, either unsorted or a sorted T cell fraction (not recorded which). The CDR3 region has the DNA TGCGCCAGCAGCTTTAGCGGTGGCACCGGGGAGCTGTTTTTT. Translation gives CASSFSGGTGELFF.